The clone carrying this TCR beta chain has only a few counts. Its antigen is unidentified. The sample is drawn from a study of cytomegalovirus exposure and HLA in healthy donors. Study outcomes and limitations: An analysis that was carried out later associated 16,951 TCR beta sequences with HLA alleles at 0.05 false discovery rate. Specificity for CMV antigens was confirmed in vitro for a few of the CMV-associated chains.

A multiplex PCR was run with 60 Vbeta primers and 13 Jbeta primers. Measured with immunoSEQ multiplex PCR; TCRdb has only the in-frame clones, and not every one. The sample yields more than 95,000 clones, roughly a tenth seen once. This clonotype was sampled from a woman in her late teens or twenties in good health and CMV-seropositive. The sequencing sample was made of PBMCs.

The CDR3 loop is CASSEGAGEQYF. In DNA, the CDR3 is TGTGCCAGCAGTGAAGGGGCAGGCGAGCAGTACTTC. The J gene is TRBJ2-7, the V gene TRBV2; D gene unclear. The CDR3 sequence is 12 residues long. From germline, CDR1 is SNHLY and CDR2 FYNNEI. The ends were cut back, 1 base at V and 6 bases at J, with 7 bases in the middle. Using reference TRBV2 and TRBJ2-7 for the parts outside the CDR3, the full variable domain is EPEVTQTPSHQVTQMGQEVILRCVPISNHLYFYWYRQILGQKVEFLVSFYNNEISEKSEIFDDQFSVERPDGSNFTLKIRSTKLEDSAMYFCASSEGAGEQYFGPGTRLTVT.